One sample yielded the 6 T cell receptor beta chains listed below, sequenced in a study of T cell repertoires in cytomegalovirus infection. TCRdb used MiXCR to reprocess the reads, holding one entry per CDR3 protein. The sample carries some 920,000 distinct CDR3 sequences, less than 35% recorded once. No cognate antigen is known for these TCRs. The sequencing here drew on cultured CD8+ T cells from PBMCs, taken from culture after CMV antigen stimulation. The source is a human donor in good health (CMV status not recorded). Some clones in this sample may be carry-over from other donors' samples.

This chain links TRBV29-1 with TRBJ2-5; TRBD2 matches at 8 bases. V lost 7 bases and J lost 5; bases outside the gene matches: 12. The CDR3 covers 14 residues. CDR1 and CDR2 from the germline V gene are SQVTM and ANQGSEA. The CDR3 coding sequence is TGCAGCGCCGATCCGGGACTAGAAAGGGAGACCCAGTACTTC. This gives the protein CSADPGLERETQYF.

This clonotype came up a few times. The gene calls are TRBV12-3 or TRBV12-4 and TRBJ1-2; D uncertain. This CDR3 is built from 14 residues. Trimming took off 3 bases at V and 8 bases at J, with 16 bases between the two ends. CDR3: CASSFMDPGGGYTF. CDR3 bases: TGTGCCAGCAGTTTCATGGACCCCGGAGGCGGCTACACCTTC.

This chain joins TRBV7-4 and TRBJ2-1; D may correspond to TRBD1 or TRBD2 (6 bases each). CDR1 is SGHVT, CDR2 SQSDAQ, per germline. Trimming pared 10 bases from V and 5 bases from J, leaving 15 bases between. CDR3 size: 13 residues. The CDR3 DNA reads as TGTGCCAACAGTTACGGGGGCCACAATGAGCAGTTCTTC. It codes for CANSYGGHNEQFF.

This clonotype was seen only a few times. This chain uses TRBV4-2 with TRBJ2-7; either TRBD1 or TRBD2 may supply D (5 bases each). This CDR3 has 16 amino acids. The germline V gene has CDR1 LGHNA and CDR2 YNFKEQ. V lost 5 bases, J lost 6 bases, and 23 bases lay in between. CDR3 loop: CASSKEEGLVGSEQYF. The DNA for the CDR3 is TGTGCCAGCAGCAAGGAAGAGGGGCTAGTAGGATCCGAGCAGTACTTC.

This sequence joins TRBV6-5 and TRBJ2-2; 13 positions agree with TRBD2. The CDR3 spans 16 residues. CDR1 is MNHEY and CDR2 is SVGAGI in the germline V gene. With V trimmed by 6 bases and J by 6 bases, 7 bases remained unmatched. The CDR3 nucleotides read TGTGCCAGCAGCCCTGGGACTAGCGGGGTCGCCGGGGAGCTGTTTTTT. It codes for CASSPGTSGVAGELFF.

The gene calls are TRBV29-1 and TRBJ2-2, with TRBD1 matching over 7 bases. There are 14 residues in the CDR3. V dropped 5 bases and J dropped 3; count of bases not matched to a gene: 6. Germline CDR1 and CDR2: SQVTM and ANQGSEA. The CDR3 here is CSVSPGTDTGELFF. The DNA for the CDR3 is TGCAGCGTTTCCCCCGGGACAGACACCGGGGAGCTGTTTTTT.